This TCR beta chain was captured by sequencing in a study of technical replicates of blood from a few donors (dated by TCRdb to about 2017). This clone showed up just once. The antigen this receptor binds is unknown. Per-base qualities were not stored, and no clone one base away is much larger. Preparation of the library involved the immunoSEQ multiplex PCR assay. TCRdb took over this immuneACCESS table, retaining in-frame rearrangements with V and J assigned. Such tables are incomplete; in checked studies, under half of the missing clones stem from an unresolved V gene, and the remainder is unexplained. A total of 80,000 to 95,000 clones appear in this sample, about 95% of them only once. The top ten hold roughly 0.39% of the sample. Between the V and J ends, shortened by 3 bases and 5 bases respectively, the junction contains 16 bases. CDR1 and CDR2 were assigned from the germline V gene as MDHEN and SYDVKM. The CDR3 runs 15 amino acids, cysteine and phenylalanine included. Of the read, only the CDR3 DNA is kept; its 45 bases are in frame from base 1.

The sequence joins TRBV28 to TRBJ2-5; TRBD1 is a possible D gene, resting on 7 matching bases. The receptor was isolated from a human donor in good health. Sequencing was performed on T cells isolated from PBMCs. The CDR3 reads CASSFLSGGLETQYF. In nucleotide form, the sequence is TGTGCCAGCAGTTTCCTATCAGGGGGGTTGGAGACCCAGTACTTC.